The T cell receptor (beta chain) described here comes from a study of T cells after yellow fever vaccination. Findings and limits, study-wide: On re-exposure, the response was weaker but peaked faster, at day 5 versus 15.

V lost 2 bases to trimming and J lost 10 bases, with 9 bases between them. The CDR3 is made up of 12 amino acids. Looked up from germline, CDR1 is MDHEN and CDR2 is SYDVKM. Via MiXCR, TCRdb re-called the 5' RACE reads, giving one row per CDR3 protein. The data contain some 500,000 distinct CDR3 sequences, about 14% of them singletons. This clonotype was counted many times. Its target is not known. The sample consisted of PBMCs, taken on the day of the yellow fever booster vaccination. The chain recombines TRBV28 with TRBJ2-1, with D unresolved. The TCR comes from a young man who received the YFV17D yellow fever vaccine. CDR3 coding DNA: TGTGCCAGCAGTTTACGGGTAATGGAGCAGTTCTTC. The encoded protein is CASSLRVMEQFF. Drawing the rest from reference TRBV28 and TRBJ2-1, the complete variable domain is DVKVTQSSRYLVKRTGEKVFLECVQDMDHENMFWYRQDPGLGLRLIYFSYDVKMKEKGDIPEGYSVSREKKERFSLILESASTNQTSMYLCASSLRVMEQFFGPGTRLTVL.